These 15 T cell receptor beta chains share one sample of origin, sequenced in a study of cytomegalovirus exposure and HLA in healthy donors. Vbeta (60) and Jbeta (13) primers were used in the PCR. Method: immunoSEQ multiplex PCR; TCRdb's copy keeps in-frame clones and lacks some. The table shows around 190,000 clones, with roughly 87% occurring only once. Source material: PBMCs. These receptors all stem from a boy aged 2 to 9 in good health and CMV-seronegative.

The chain carries TRBV10-3 and TRBJ2-1, with TRBD1 as a possible D gene (5 bases). Trimming took off 2 bases at V and 3 bases at J, with 11 bases between the two ends. The CDR3 is made up of 15 amino acids. Germline lookup yields CDR1 ENHRY and CDR2 SYGVKD. Here the CDR3 reads CAISEPQGDYNEQFF. The CDR3 DNA reads TGTGCCATCAGTGAGCCCCAGGGTGACTACAATGAGCAGTTCTTC.

To note about this clone: At one end, the junction sequence differs from germline, possibly due to a read error. The chain recombines TRBV27 with TRBJ2-1; D is unclear. The CDR3 covers 11 residues. Germline-derived CDR1 and CDR2 are MNHEY and SMNVEV (reference sequence). CDR3 DNA: TGTGCCAGCCGTTTCCGGAATGAGCAGTTCTTC. It codes for CASRFRNEQFF.

This chain's CDR3 is CASSLGDYNEQFF. The CDR3 DNA reads TGTGCCAGCAGCTTAGGAGACTACAATGAGCAGTTCTTC. The chain employs TRBV7-6 and TRBJ2-1, with D hard to call. V lost 1 base to trimming and J lost 3 bases, with 4 bases between them. The CDR3 runs 13 residues. CDR1 SGHVS and CDR2 FNYEAQ come from the germline V gene.

The rearrangement joins TRBV19 to TRBJ2-7; perhaps TRBD2 as D (6 bases). Germline values: CDR1 LNHDA, CDR2 SQIVND (reference sequence). V lost 3 bases and J lost 2, with 11 bases in between. The CDR3 spans 14 residues. The CDR3 bases are TGTGCCAGTAGTATCGGGGCGGGGACCTACGAGCAGTACTTC. This codes for CASSIGAGTYEQYF. The variable domain in full, with the rest retrieved from reference TRBV19 and TRBJ2-7, is DGGITQSPKYLFRKEGQNVTLSCEQNLNHDAMYWYRQDPGQGLRLIYYSQIVNDFQKGDIAEGYSVSREKKESFPLTVTSAQKNPTAFYLCASSIGAGTYEQYFGPGTRLTVT.

The chain links TRBV15 to TRBJ2-2, with D tentatively TRBD1 (6 bases). The CDR3 totals 16 residues. Germline CDR1 and CDR2: LNHNV and YYDKDF (reference sequence). Trimming left V 5 bases short and J 0 bases short, with 13 bases between. The CDR3 sequence is CATSGKGETNTGELFF. Here the CDR3 DNA reads TGTGCCACCAGCGGGAAGGGGGAGACGAACACCGGGGAGCTGTTTTTT. The full variable domain, rest sourced from reference TRBV15 and TRBJ2-2, is DAMVIQNPRYQVTQFGKPVTLSCSQTLNHNVMYWYQQKSSQAPKLLFHYYDKDFNNEADTPDNFQSRRPNTSFCFLDIRSPGLGDTAMYLCATSGKGETNTGELFFGEGSRLTVL.

The chain joins TRBV30 to TRBJ1-6, with D tentatively TRBD1 (5 bases). CDR1 GTSNPN and CDR2 SVGIG come from the germline V gene (reference sequence). V lost 2 bases to trimming and J lost 0 bases, with 14 bases between them. The CDR3 is made up of 17 amino acids. DNA of the CDR3: TGTGCCTGGAGTCGCCAGGGCTTGAGCTCCTATAATTCACCCCTCCACTTT. Protein sequence: CAWSRQGLSSYNSPLHF.

The CDR3 nucleotides are TGTGCCAGCAGTCGAACCGGGACAGCAGGATACGAGCAGTACTTC. Encoded protein: CASSRTGTAGYEQYF. The rearrangement joins TRBV2 to TRBJ2-7, with 7 bases lining up with TRBD1. Trimming at V came to 5 bases and at J to 4 bases, leaving 11 bases not matched to a gene. This CDR3 has 15 amino acids. CDR1 and CDR2 from the germline V gene are SNHLY and FYNNEI. The full variable domain, its missing parts supplied by reference TRBV2 and TRBJ2-7, is EPEVTQTPSHQVTQMGQEVILRCVPISNHLYFYWYRQILGQKVEFLVSFYNNEISEKSEIFDDQFSVERPDGSNFTLKIRSTKLEDSAMYFCASSRTGTAGYEQYFGPGTRLTVT.

This chain connects TRBV28 to TRBJ1-5; 8 positions match TRBD1. Germline lookup yields CDR1 MDHEN and CDR2 SYDVKM. V lost 6 bases, J lost 3 bases, and 10 bases stayed unmatched. This CDR3 contains 16 residues. The CDR3 sequence: CASSPRQGPNNQPQHF. For the CDR3, the DNA is TGTGCCAGCAGCCCTAGACAGGGGCCAAACAATCAGCCCCAGCATTTT.

The chain links TRBV28 to TRBJ1-2; D is possibly TRBD1 (5 bases). CDR3 length equals 16 residues. V was cut by 5 bases and J by 4 bases, with 20 bases left in between. Germline loops: CDR1 MDHEN, CDR2 SYDVKM. CDR3 sequence reads: CASSPPRGSKGYGYTF. The CDR3 DNA sequence: TGTGCCAGCAGTCCCCCCCGGGGGTCCAAGGGCTATGGCTACACCTTC.

This sequence joins TRBV5-1 and TRBJ2-3; TRBD2 agrees at 10 bases. The CDR3 sequence is 18 residues long. V was pared by 3 bases and J by 4 bases, with 14 bases of the junction left unmatched. In germline, CDR1 is SGHRS, CDR2 YFSETQ. Here the CDR3 DNA reads TGCGCCAGCAGCTCTGTCAAGAGAGCGGGGGGGCCCCCAGATACGCAGTATTTT. Protein: CASSSVKRAGGPPDTQYF.

In its sample, this clone was seen a few times. The chain combines TRBV7-8 with TRBJ2-2; 9 nucleotides agree with TRBD1. With V trimmed by 4 bases and J by 7 bases, 7 bases remained unmatched. Germline V gives CDR1 SGHVS, CDR2 FQNEAQ. The CDR3 is 15 residues long. The CDR3 loop reads CASSSGQGISGELFF. The DNA of the CDR3 is TGTGCCAGCAGCTCGGGACAGGGAATTAGCGGGGAGCTGTTTTTT.

The chain couples TRBV4-2 to TRBJ2-1; 14 bases fit TRBD2. CDR3 length equals 18 residues. The germline V gene has CDR1 LGHNA and CDR2 YNFKEQ. V dropped 3 bases and J dropped 6; count of bases not matched to a gene: 10. CDR3 bases: TGTGCCAGCAGCCAGCCCTGGGGGACTAGCGGGAGTGGCAATGAGCAGTTCTTC. It translates to CASSQPWGTSGSGNEQFF.

The chain couples TRBV5-1 to TRBJ2-2; D may be TRBD2 (5 bases). Germline CDR1 SGHRS, CDR2 YFSETQ. V gave up 2 bases and J gave up 0 bases, with 14 bases separating them. This CDR3 is 17 amino acids long. The CDR3, as DNA: TGCGCCAGCAGCTTTCCGGGGTCTATCGCGAACACCGGGGAGCTGTTTTTT. It specifies CASSFPGSIANTGELFF.

This CDR3 reads CASSQDTPTEAFF. In DNA, the CDR3 is TGTGCCAGCAGCCAGGACACCCCCACTGAAGCTTTCTTT. The V call is TRBV7-9, the J call TRBJ1-1, with D tentatively TRBD1 (5 bases). V was trimmed by 5 bases and J by 4 bases, leaving 11 bases between them. CDR3 length: 13 residues. CDR1 is SEHNR and CDR2 is FQNEAQ in the germline V gene (reference sequence). The full variable domain, with the rest looked up from reference TRBV7-9 and TRBJ1-1, is DTGVSQNPRHKITKRGQNVTFRCDPISEHNRLYWYRQTLGQGPEFLTYFQNEAQLEKSRLLSDRFSAERPKGSFSTLEIQRTEQGDSAMYLCASSQDTPTEAFFGQGTRLTVV.

The genes are TRBV6-1 and TRBJ1-1, with 9 bases identical to TRBD1. Germline-derived CDR1 and CDR2 are MNHNS and SASEGT. This CDR3 contains 16 residues. V dropped 3 bases and J dropped 3; count of bases not matched to a gene: 8. CDR3 DNA: TGTGCCAGCAGTGAGGGACAGGGATTCGGTTACACTGAAGCTTTCTTT. The encoded protein is CASSEGQGFGYTEAFF.